The 12 T cell receptor beta chains presented below share a single source sample, sequenced in a study of beta chain features in type 1 diabetes. Their recognized antigens are unknown. Study results and limitations: For Type 1 diabetes patients, all four CD4+ subsets carried TCRB CDR3s that were moderately but significantly shorter.

The sequenced template was cDNA made from the entire isolated RNA. Profiling relied on immunoSEQ multiplex PCR, and the TCRdb table lists in-frame clones only, not all of them. The sample lists around 690,000 clones; around 12% were seen once. Sequences were obtained from naive CD4+ T cells from blood. These receptors were collected from a man in his thirties or forties with type 1 diabetes.

This clone showed up just a few times. This rearrangement joins TRBV4-2 to TRBJ1-2; 7 bases map to TRBD1. This CDR3 region has 15 residues. The ends lost 1 base at V and 4 bases at J; junction bases unmatched: 6. Per the germline V gene, CDR1 is LGHNA and CDR2 is YNFKEQ. Here the CDR3 DNA reads TGTGCCAGCAGCCAAGTCTTCGACAGGGCCTATGGCTACACCTTC. It is translated as CASSQVFDRAYGYTF.

The sample holds a few counts of this clone. The V and J genes are TRBV25-1 and TRBJ2-7, with TRBD1 matching 7 bases. CDR3 length equals 14 residues. Germline CDR1 MGHDK, CDR2 SYGVNS. The V and J ends lost 2 bases and 3 bases, in that order; junction bases with no gene match: 4. This CDR3 reads CASSEKDRDYEQYF. CDR3 nucleotides: TGTGCCAGCAGTGAAAAAGACAGGGACTACGAGCAGTACTTC.

The chain is built from TRBV20-1 and TRBJ2-7; no clear D gene. The CDR3 covers 11 residues. Germline V gene data show CDR1 as DFQATT and CDR2 as SNEGSKA (reference sequence). V lost 6 bases, J lost 0 bases, and 6 bases lay in between. CDR3 nucleotides: TGCAGTGCGGGCCCCTCCTACGAGCAGTACTTC. Its translation: CSAGPSYEQYF.

The rearrangement uses TRBV20-1 and TRBJ1-1; unclear D gene. The germline V gene encodes CDR1 DFQATT and CDR2 SNEGSKA (reference sequence). The V gene lost 2 bases and the J gene lost 11 bases, with 12 bases spanning the gap. The CDR3 contains 11 residues. The CDR3: CSARTGPRAFF. The CDR3 DNA reads TGCAGTGCTAGAACCGGGCCTCGCGCTTTCTTT.

The chain is built from TRBV28 and TRBJ2-1; unclear D gene. The ends were cut back, 2 bases at V and 7 bases at J, with 9 bases in the middle. This CDR3 comprises 13 residues. Germline assignment: CDR1 MDHEN and CDR2 SYDVKM. This CDR3 is CASSLSQTNEQFF. The CDR3 DNA follows: TGTGCCAGCAGTTTAAGCCAGACTAATGAGCAGTTCTTC.

V is TRBV30 and J is TRBJ1-2; no clear D. Germline V gene data show CDR1 as GTSNPN and CDR2 as SVGIG (reference sequence). The V gene lost 2 bases and the J gene lost 1 base, with 5 bases spanning the gap. The CDR3 is 12 amino acids. Here the CDR3 reads CAWSMINYGYTF. The CDR3 DNA reads TGTGCCTGGAGTATGATTAACTATGGCTACACCTTC.

This clone was recorded a few times. This rearrangement joins TRBV4-3 to TRBJ2-7; possible D gene TRBD1, 6 bases. V shed 0 bases and J shed 1 base, with 10 bases lying between them. The CDR3 consists of 15 residues. Germline CDR1 LGHNA, CDR2 YSLEER. The CDR3 is CASSQDSDRSYEQYF. CDR3 nucleotides: TGCGCCAGCAGCCAAGATAGCGACAGGTCCTACGAGCAGTACTTC.

The V gene is TRBV28, the J gene TRBJ1-1; D perhaps matches TRBD1 (6 bases). The germline gives CDR1 MDHEN, CDR2 SYDVKM. V lost 1 base, J lost 1 base, and 13 bases lay in between. There are 16 residues in the CDR3. The CDR3 spells CASSLSPGGENTEAFF. In DNA form, the CDR3 reads TGTGCCAGCAGTTTATCCCCCGGGGGCGAGAACACTGAAGCTTTCTTT.

The chain uses TRBV7-2 and TRBJ1-4; 7 bases agree with TRBD1. Germline CDR1 reads SGHTA; CDR2 reads FQGNSA. The CDR3 is 15 amino acids. V shed 3 bases and J 4 bases; nucleotides not matched to a gene: 5. The CDR3 sequence is CASSLNQGGNEKLFF. The CDR3 DNA follows: TGTGCCAGCAGCTTGAACCAGGGGGGTAATGAAAAACTGTTTTTT. The full variable domain, completed using reference TRBV7-2 and TRBJ1-4, is GAGVSQSPSNKVTEKGKDVELRCDPISGHTALYWYRQSLGQGLEFLIYFQGNSAPDKSGLPSDRFSAERTGGSVSTLTIQRTQQEDSAVYLCASSLNQGGNEKLFFGSGTQLSVL.

This clone was observed a few times. The V and J genes are TRBV9 and TRBJ1-3, with TRBD1 matching over 7 bases. V dropped 3 bases and J dropped 0; count of bases not matched to a gene: 15. The CDR3 has 19 residues. The germline V gene encodes CDR1 SGDLS and CDR2 YYNGEE. The DNA of the CDR3 is TGTGCCAGCAGCGCGGCACCGTCGGACAGGAGAAGCTCTGGAAACACCATATATTTT. This codes for CASSAAPSDRRSSGNTIYF.

The sample holds a few counts of this clone. The rearrangement joins TRBV20-1 to TRBJ2-1; D gene uncertain. The length of the CDR3 is 11 residues. Germline V lookup: CDR1 DFQATT, CDR2 SNEGSKA (reference sequence). V shed 2 bases and J shed 6 bases, with 5 bases lying between them. The CDR3 region has the DNA TGCAGTGCTAGAAACCGCAATGAGCAGTTCTTC. Translated: CSARNRNEQFF.

J is TRBJ2-7 and V is TRBV6-6; D ambiguous. Germline values: CDR1 MNHNY, CDR2 SVGAGI (reference sequence). The CDR3 loop spans 12 amino acids. Trimming stripped 5 bases from V and 7 bases from J, with 12 bases between. CDR3 DNA sequence: TGTGCCAGCAGTCCCCCAGGTGGGGAGCAGTACTTC. Translated, it gives CASSPPGGEQYF.